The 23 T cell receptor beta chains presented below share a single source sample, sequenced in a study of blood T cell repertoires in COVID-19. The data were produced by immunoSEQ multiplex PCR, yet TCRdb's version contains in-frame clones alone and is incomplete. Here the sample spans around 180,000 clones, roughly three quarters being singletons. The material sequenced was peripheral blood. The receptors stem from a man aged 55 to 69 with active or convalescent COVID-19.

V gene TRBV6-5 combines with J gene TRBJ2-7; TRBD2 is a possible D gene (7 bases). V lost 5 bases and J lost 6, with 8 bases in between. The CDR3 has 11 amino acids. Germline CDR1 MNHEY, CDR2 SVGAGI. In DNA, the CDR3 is TGTGCCAGCAGTAGGGGGGGCGAGCAGTACTTC. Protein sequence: CASSRGGEQYF.

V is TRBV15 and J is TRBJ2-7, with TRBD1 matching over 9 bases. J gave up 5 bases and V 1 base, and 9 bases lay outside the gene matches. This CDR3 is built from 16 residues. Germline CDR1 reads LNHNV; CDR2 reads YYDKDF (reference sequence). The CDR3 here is CATSRGPGQGSDEQYF. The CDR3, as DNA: TGTGCCACCAGCAGAGGACCGGGACAGGGAAGTGACGAGCAGTACTTC.

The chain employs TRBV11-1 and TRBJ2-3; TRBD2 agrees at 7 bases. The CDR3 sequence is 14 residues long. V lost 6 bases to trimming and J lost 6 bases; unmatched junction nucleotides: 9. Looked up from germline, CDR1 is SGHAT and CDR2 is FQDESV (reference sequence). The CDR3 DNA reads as TGTGCCAGCAGTCTGGGGGGGGACGGGGATACGCAGTATTTT. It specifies CASSLGGDGDTQYF.

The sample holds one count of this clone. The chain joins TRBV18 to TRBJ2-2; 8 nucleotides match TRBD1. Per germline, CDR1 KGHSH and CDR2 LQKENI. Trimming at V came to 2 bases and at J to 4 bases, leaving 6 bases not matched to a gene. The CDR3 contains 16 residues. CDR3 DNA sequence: TGTGCCAGCTCACCAACGACAGGGGCGGGCACCGGGGAGCTGTTTTTT. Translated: CASSPTTGAGTGELFF.

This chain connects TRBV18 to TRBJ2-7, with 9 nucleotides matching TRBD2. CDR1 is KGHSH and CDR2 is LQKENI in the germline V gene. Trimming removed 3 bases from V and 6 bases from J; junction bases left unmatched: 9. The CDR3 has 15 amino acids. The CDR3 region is CASSPRGSGSAEQYF. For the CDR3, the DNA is TGTGCCAGCTCACCGAGGGGTAGCGGGAGTGCCGAGCAGTACTTC.

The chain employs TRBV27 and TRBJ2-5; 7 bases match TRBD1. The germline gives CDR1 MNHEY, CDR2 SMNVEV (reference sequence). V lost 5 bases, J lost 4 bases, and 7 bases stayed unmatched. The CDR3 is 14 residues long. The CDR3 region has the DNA TGTGCCAGCAGTACCCGGGACAGAGGAGAGACCCAGTACTTC. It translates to CASSTRDRGETQYF.

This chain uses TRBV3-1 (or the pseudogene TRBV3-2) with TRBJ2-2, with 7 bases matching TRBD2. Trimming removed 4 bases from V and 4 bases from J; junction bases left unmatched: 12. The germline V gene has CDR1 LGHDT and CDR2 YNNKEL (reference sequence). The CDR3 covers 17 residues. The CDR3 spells CASSPVRDYGSTGELFF. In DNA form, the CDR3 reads TGTGCCAGCAGCCCCGTCCGGGACTATGGGTCCACCGGGGAGCTGTTTTTT.

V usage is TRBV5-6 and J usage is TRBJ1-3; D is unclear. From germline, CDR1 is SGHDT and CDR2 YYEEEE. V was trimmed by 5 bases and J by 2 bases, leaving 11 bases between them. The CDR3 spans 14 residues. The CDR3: CASSLDYTGNTIYF. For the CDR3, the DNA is TGTGCCAGCAGTTTAGATTATACTGGAAACACCATATATTTT.

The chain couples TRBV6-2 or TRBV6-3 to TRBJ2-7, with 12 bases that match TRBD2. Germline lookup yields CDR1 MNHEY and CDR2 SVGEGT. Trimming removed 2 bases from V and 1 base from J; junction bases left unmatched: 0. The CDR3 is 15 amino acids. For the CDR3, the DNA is TGTGCCAGCAGTTACCTAGCGGGAGGGTCCTACGAGCAGTACTTC. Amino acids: CASSYLAGGSYEQYF.

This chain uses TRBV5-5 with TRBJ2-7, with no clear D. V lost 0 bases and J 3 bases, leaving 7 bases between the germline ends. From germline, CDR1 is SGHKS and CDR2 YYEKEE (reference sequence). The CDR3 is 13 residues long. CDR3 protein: CASSLVLLYEQYF. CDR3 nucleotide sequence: TGTGCCAGCAGCTTGGTTCTTCTCTACGAGCAGTACTTC.

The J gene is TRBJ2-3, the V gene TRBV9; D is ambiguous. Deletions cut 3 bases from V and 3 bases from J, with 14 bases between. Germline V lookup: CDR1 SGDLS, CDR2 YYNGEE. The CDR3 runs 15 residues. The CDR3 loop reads CASSAALTMTDTQYF. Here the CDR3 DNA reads TGTGCCAGCAGCGCCGCTCTTACAATGACAGATACGCAGTATTTT.

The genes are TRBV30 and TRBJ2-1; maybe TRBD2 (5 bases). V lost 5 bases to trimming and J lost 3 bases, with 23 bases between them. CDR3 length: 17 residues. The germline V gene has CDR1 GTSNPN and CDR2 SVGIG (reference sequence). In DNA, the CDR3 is TGTGCCTGGGCCCACTGGGTTGGAGCGGACCACTACAATGAGCAGTTCTTC. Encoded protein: CAWAHWVGADHYNEQFF.

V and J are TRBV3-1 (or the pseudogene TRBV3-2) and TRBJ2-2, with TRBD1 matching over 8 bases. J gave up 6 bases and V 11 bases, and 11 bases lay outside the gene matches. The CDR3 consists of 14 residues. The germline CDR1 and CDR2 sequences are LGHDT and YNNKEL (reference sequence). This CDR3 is CARHRGIVSGELFF. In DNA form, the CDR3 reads TGTGCCCGCCACAGGGGGATCGTTTCCGGGGAGCTGTTTTTT.

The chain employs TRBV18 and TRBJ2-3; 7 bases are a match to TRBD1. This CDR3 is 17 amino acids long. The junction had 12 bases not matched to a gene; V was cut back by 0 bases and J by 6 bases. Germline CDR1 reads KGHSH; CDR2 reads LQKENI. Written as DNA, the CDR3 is TGTGCCAGCTCACCACCTTCGACAGGGCGTGTTGGGGATACGCAGTATTTT. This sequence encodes CASSPPSTGRVGDTQYF. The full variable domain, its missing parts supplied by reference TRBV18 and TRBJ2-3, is NAGVMQNPRHLVRRRGQEARLRCSPMKGHSHVYWYRQLPEEGLKFMVYLQKENIIDESGMPKERFSAEFPKEGPSILRIQQVVRGDSAAYFCASSPPSTGRVGDTQYFGPGTRLTVL.

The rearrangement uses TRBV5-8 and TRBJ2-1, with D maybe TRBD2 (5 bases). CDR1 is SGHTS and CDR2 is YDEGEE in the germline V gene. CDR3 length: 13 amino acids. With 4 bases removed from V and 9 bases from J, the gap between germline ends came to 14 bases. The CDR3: CASSTAAGTEQFF. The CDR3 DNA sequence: TGTGCCAGCAGCACGGCGGCGGGTACTGAGCAGTTCTTC.

The CDR3 here is CASSPGGISGNTIYF. CDR3 nucleotides: TGTGCCAGTTCCCCCGGGGGGATCTCTGGAAACACCATATATTTT. The chain joins TRBV6-5 to TRBJ1-3, with D possibly TRBD1 on 5 matching bases. Germline loops: CDR1 MNHEY, CDR2 SVGAGI. V lost 9 bases to trimming and J lost 0 bases, with 15 bases between them. The length of the CDR3 is 15 residues.

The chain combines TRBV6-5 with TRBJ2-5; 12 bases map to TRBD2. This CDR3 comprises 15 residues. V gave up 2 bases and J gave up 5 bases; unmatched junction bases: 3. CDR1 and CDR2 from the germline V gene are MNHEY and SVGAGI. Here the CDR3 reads CASSYPGLAGETQYF. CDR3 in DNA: TGTGCCAGCAGTTACCCCGGACTAGCGGGGGAGACCCAGTACTTC.

The CDR3 nucleotides are TGTGCCAGCAGCTCTAACCCCCTGGGGGCGGTACTCGGCTACACCTTC. Its translation is CASSSNPLGAVLGYTF. The chain recombines TRBV7-9 with TRBJ1-2; a weak D match, TRBD1 (6 bases). Germline CDR1 is SEHNR and CDR2 is FQNEAQ (reference sequence). V was clipped by 4 bases and J by 8 bases, with 23 bases between them. This CDR3 spans 16 amino acids.

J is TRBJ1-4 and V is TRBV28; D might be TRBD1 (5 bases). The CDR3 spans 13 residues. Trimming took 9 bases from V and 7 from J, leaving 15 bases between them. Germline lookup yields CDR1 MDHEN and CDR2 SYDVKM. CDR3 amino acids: CASGLGGREKLFF. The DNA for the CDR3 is TGTGCCAGTGGACTGGGGGGTCGTGAAAAACTGTTTTTT.

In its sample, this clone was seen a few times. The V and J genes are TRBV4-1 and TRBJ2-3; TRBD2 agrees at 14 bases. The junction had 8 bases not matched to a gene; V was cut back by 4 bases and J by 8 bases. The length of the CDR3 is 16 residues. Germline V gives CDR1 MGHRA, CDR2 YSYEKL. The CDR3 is CASSRGTSGRGGTQYF. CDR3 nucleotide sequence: TGCGCCAGCAGCCGAGGGACTAGCGGGAGAGGGGGTACGCAGTATTTT.

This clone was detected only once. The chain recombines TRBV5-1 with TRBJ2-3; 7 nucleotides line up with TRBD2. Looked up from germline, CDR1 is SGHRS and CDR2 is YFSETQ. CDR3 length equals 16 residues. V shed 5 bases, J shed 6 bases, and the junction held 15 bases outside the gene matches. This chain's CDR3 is CASRRIAGFTLDTQYF. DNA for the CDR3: TGCGCCAGCAGGCGCATAGCGGGCTTCACACTCGATACGCAGTATTTT.

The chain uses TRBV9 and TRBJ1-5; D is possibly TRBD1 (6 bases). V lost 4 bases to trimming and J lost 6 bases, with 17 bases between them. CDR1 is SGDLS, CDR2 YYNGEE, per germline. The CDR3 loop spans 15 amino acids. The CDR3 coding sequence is TGTGCCAGCAGCCAGCACGGGGGGCAGGGTCAGCCCCAGCATTTT. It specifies CASSQHGGQGQPQHF.

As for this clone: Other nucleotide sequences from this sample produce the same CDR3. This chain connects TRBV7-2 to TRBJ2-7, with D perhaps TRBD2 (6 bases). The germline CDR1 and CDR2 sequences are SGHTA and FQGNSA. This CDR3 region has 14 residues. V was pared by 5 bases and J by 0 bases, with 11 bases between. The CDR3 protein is CASSLGLASYEQYF. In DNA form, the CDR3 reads TGTGCCAGCAGCCTGGGACTGGCCTCCTACGAGCAGTACTTC.